This TCR beta chain was captured in a study of blood T cell repertoires in COVID-19. Sequencing was performed with immunoSEQ multiplex PCR; in TCRdb, only in-frame clones are kept and a portion is missing. The repertoire holds over 350,000 clones, with roughly 91% as singletons. The CDR3 is 17 amino acids. Germline values: CDR1 LGHNT, CDR2 FRNRAP. V lost 0 bases and J lost 4, with 16 bases in between. The specimen sequenced was peripheral blood. The clonotype was recovered from a woman aged 25 to 39 with acute or convalescent COVID-19. V usage is TRBV12-5 and J usage is TRBJ2-1, with a possible D match to TRBD2 (6 bases). The CDR3 reads CASGLVPGLLLYNEQFF. The CDR3 region has the DNA TGTGCTAGTGGTTTGGTTCCGGGACTCCTACTTTACAATGAGCAGTTCTTC.